This T cell receptor (beta chain) emerged from a study of blood T cell repertoires in COVID-19. TCRdb keeps only in-frame clones here, not all; method: immunoSEQ multiplex PCR. This table has a few hundred thousand clones, 90% appearing once. Sample: PBMCs or T cells enriched from blood (not recorded which). The TCR sequence derives from a woman aged 18-30 years with acute COVID-19.

CDR3 amino acids: CASSLQMNTEAFF. As DNA, the CDR3 is TGTGCCAGCAGCTTACAAATGAACACTGAAGCTTTCTTT. The chain employs TRBV7-9 and TRBJ1-1, with D unclear. The CDR3 runs 13 residues. Looked up from germline, CDR1 is SEHNR and CDR2 is FQNEAQ (reference sequence). The V and J ends lost 2 bases and 0 bases respectively, with 4 bases between them.